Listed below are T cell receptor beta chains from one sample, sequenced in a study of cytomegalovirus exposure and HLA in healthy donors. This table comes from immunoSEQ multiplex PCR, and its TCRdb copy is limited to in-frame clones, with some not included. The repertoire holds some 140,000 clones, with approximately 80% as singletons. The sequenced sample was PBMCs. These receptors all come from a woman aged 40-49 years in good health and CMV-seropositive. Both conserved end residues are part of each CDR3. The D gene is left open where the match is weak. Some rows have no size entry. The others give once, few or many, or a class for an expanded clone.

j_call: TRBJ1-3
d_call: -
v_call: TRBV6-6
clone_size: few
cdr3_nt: TGTGCCAGCAGTGCCTGGTCGAGCTCTGGAAACACCATATATTTT
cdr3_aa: CASSAWSSSGNTIYF

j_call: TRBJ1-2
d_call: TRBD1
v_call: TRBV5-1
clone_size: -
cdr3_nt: TGCGCCAGCAGCCGGCAACCGGGGACAGGGACGTCTCCTTCTCCGGGCTACACCTTC
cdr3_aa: CASSRQPGTGTSPSPGYTF

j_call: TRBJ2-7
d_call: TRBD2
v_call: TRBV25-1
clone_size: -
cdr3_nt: TGTGCCAGCAGGGAGAGTGGCGGGAGGCGGACCTACGAGCAGTACTTC
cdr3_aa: CASRESGGRRTYEQYF

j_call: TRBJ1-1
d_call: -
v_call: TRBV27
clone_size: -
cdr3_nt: TGTGCCAGCAGCCGCTATGGGGGGGCGGACACTGAAGCTTTCTTT
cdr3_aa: CASSRYGGADTEAFF

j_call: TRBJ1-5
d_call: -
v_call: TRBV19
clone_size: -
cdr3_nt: TGTGCCAGTAGTATTGGGAGAAATAGCAATCAGCCCCAGCATTTT
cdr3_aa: CASSIGRNSNQPQHF

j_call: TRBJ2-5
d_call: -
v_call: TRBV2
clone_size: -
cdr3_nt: TGTGCCAGCAGTGACGGGGGAGCTCTCCAAGAGACCCAGTACTTC
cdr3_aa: CASSDGGALQETQYF

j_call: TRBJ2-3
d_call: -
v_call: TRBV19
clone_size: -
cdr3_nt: TGTGCCAGTAGTATGTTCCGGGACTCCCGCACAGATACGCAGTATTTT
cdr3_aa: CASSMFRDSRTDTQYF

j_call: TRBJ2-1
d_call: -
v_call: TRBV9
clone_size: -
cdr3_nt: TGTGCCAGCAGCGTAACTGGCGCGGGCCCCGCCTACAATGAGCAGTTCTTC
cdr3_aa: CASSVTGAGPAYNEQFF

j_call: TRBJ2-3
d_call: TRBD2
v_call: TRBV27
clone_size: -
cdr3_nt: TGTGCCAGCAGCTACCTAAGGACTAGCGGCCACACAGATACGCAGTATTTT
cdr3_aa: CASSYLRTSGHTDTQYF

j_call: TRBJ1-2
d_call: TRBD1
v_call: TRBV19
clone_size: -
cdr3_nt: TGTGCCAGTAGTACCCCCCAGGGGGATGGCTACACCTTC
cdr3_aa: CASSTPQGDGYTF

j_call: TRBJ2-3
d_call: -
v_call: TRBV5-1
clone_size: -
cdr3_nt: TGCGCCAGCAGCTTGGAGGCGGCTGGAGATACGCAGTATTTT
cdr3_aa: CASSLEAAGDTQYF